Detailed here is one T cell receptor (beta chain). This clone occurred many times. Its antigen is currently not known. Per-base qualities were not stored, and no clone one base away is much larger. TCRbeta CDR3 regions were amplified from genomic DNA using the immunoSEQ Assay, a bias-controlled multiplex PCR. The authors processed their data as follows. Nucleated cell counts per sample were estimated from amplification of reference gene primers within the assay. To quantify the absolute abundance of each unique TCRbeta CDR3 rearrangement, sequence reads were collapsed and filtered. For each sample, productive Simpson clonality was calculated as the square root of Simpson's diversity index across productive rearrangements. TCRdb holds this immuneACCESS table with in-frame rearrangements only. Some clones are missing; in checked studies, unresolved V genes explain under half, and the rest has no known cause. V and J calls and clone size are given by that table; D and trimming were obtained from the DNA. In all, the sample holds around 280,000 clones, and around 88% of those were seen once. The ten biggest clones cover 6% to 7% of the sample.

The sample originates from a study of blood T cell repertoires in COVID-19 (dated by TCRdb to about 2020). About the study as a whole: Samples from collaborators originated in the United States, Italy and Spain and spanned both the acute and convalescent phases of COVID-19. The prospective study material was composed of cDNA or gDNA derived from T cells, B-cell-depleted T cells, or PBMCs. The dataset comprised deeply sampled blood TCRbeta repertoires from subjects exposed to, actively infected with, or recovered from COVID-19. The repertoires were released in a freely available public database intended as a resource for research on the immune response to SARS-CoV-2. The samples were drawn from two sources: the first 160 participants of the ongoing ImmuneRACE study, and some 1,300 subjects contributed by 6 global collaborators. Sample metadata almost always included a de-identified subject ID, COVID-19 status, age in years and sex. Where HLA class I and class II types were available, the types were taken from metadata supplied by the sample provider, not from assay-based typing. Study-level results and caveats: How much clinical and demographic metadata was included differed by source and by participant, and the metadata was provided uncurated.

CDR1 SGDLS and CDR2 YYNGEE were looked up in the germline V gene. The CDR3 spans 16 residues, from the cysteine through the phenylalanine. Only the CDR3 DNA stays, 48 bases, in frame from base 1. Trimming at the junction amounts to 3 bases on V and 2 bases on J, and the germline ends lie 16 bases apart. Enrolling through a virtual design, the prospective study's participants ranged in age from roughly 18 to 89 years and lived across some 22 United States geographic areas. To assign participants to cohorts, the prospective study relied on clinical history that participants themselves reported in a screening survey and a study questionnaire. ImmuneRACE Cohort 3 recovered participants were defined by two consecutive negative NP/OP PCR tests, healthcare professional clearance, or symptom resolution. Each participant in the prospective study had whole blood, serum and a nasopharyngeal or oropharyngeal swab collected by mobile phlebotomists. Over a 2-month period, participants in the prospective study had the option of providing additional blood draws and questionnaires. Before DNA extraction, blood samples from the prospective study were shipped at room temperature or frozen.

The sequence was collected from a woman in her thirties or forties who had recovered from COVID-19. Recombination linked TRBV9 to TRBJ2-3; a tentative D match to TRBD2 spans 6 bases. Sequencing input: PBMCs or T cells enriched from blood (not recorded which). The CDR3 is CASSGDFSSYTDTQYF. In nucleotide form, the sequence is TGTGCCAGCAGCGGGGACTTCTCATCCTACACAGATACGCAGTATTTT.